This record concerns one T cell receptor beta chain sequence. Positive magnetic bead selection, which isolated the CD4+ and CD8+ cells, was followed by a flow cytometry check of purity. V shed 3 bases and J shed 4 bases, with 9 bases lying between them. The CDR3 is made up of 14 amino acids. Germline V CDR1 and CDR2: MDHEN, SYDVKM. These data are taken from a study of somatic mutations in cytotoxic T cells in rheumatoid arthritis. Some clones are missing from TCRdb's copy, which holds only in-frame ones; the method was immunoSEQ multiplex PCR. The sample shows some 20,000 clones, approximately 82% of them seen only once.

The chain couples TRBV28 to TRBJ2-2; a possible D gene is TRBD1 (5 bases). This TCR derives from a man aged 18 to 29 with rheumatoid arthritis. The sequencing input was CD8+ T cells sorted from blood. The CDR3 nucleotides are TGTGCCAGCAGTTTTTTCAGGGCCACCGGGGAGCTGTTTTTT. Its translation: CASSFFRATGELFF.